Listed below are T cell receptor beta chains from one sample, sequenced in a study of T cell repertoires in cytomegalovirus infection. In TCRdb, the reads were re-called with MiXCR into one record per CDR3 protein. The table lists around 240,000 distinct CDR3 sequences, roughly 22% of them singletons. The sample comprised CD8+ T cells from PBMCs. The receptor set was obtained from a human donor in good health (CMV status not recorded). Some clones in this sample may be carry-over from other donors' samples. Both conserved end residues are part of each CDR3. A D gene is named only where the DNA matches it firmly. A clone size is listed for some rows: how often the clone was seen (once, few, many), or a class if it is expanded.

many,TRBV11-2,TRBJ2-5,-,CASSLAFGSGGLRYF,TGTGCCAGCAGCTTAGCTTTTGGCTCCGGGGGTCTTCGGTACTTC
many,TRBV20-1,TRBJ2-4,-,CSARDDQKNIQYF,TGCAGTGCTAGGGACGACCAGAAAAACATTCAGTACTTC
-,TRBV7-9,TRBJ1-1,-,CASSLVSGTLNTEAFF,TGTGCCAGCAGCTTAGTTTCTGGGACCTTGAACACTGAAGCTTTCTTT
once,TRBV11-3,TRBJ2-2,TRBD1,CASSLRDRGGTGELFF,TGTGCCAGCAGCTTAAGAGACAGGGGAGGAACCGGGGAGCTGTTTTTT
many,TRBV28,TRBJ2-5,-,CASSFRETQYF,TGTGCCAGCAGTTTTCGGGAGACCCAGTACTTC
few,TRBV29-1,TRBJ2-1,TRBD1,CSVGTGQGGNEQFF,TGCAGCGTTGGGACGGGACAGGGGGGCAATGAGCAGTTCTTC
-,TRBV29-1,TRBJ2-2,TRBD2,CSVRLAGYTGELFF,TGCAGCGTTCGACTAGCGGGGTACACCGGGGAGCTGTTTTTT
-,TRBV4-1,TRBJ1-1,-,CASSQVYLDSWTEAFF,TGCGCCAGCAGCCAAGTCTACCTCGACAGTTGGACTGAAGCTTTCTTT
-,TRBV20-1,TRBJ2-1,-,CSASRESTYNEQFF,TGCAGTGCTAGTCGTGAGTCCACCTACAATGAGCAGTTCTTC
many,TRBV13,TRBJ2-5,-,CASSLRGGETQYF,TGTGCCAGCAGCTTACGAGGGGGAGAGACCCAGTACTTC
-,TRBV6-5,TRBJ1-3,-,CASSPAWGNTIYF,TGTGCCAGCAGCCCGGCCTGGGGAAACACCATATATTTT
many,TRBV6-5,TRBJ2-1,-,CASSYSGGTDNEQFF,TGTGCCAGCAGTTACTCGGGGGGCACCGACAATGAGCAGTTCTTC
-,TRBV5-4,TRBJ1-2,TRBD1,CASISPGTGLSGYTF,TGTGCCAGCATTTCCCCGGGGACAGGTCTGTCTGGCTACACCTTC
many,TRBV20-1,TRBJ2-1,TRBD2,CSARVVLAGGISYNEQFF,TGCAGTGCTAGAGTGGTCCTAGCGGGGGGAATCTCCTACAATGAGCAGTTCTTC
many,TRBV7-8,TRBJ2-2,TRBD1,CASSLLTGTGATGELFF,TGTGCCAGCAGCTTATTAACCGGGACAGGGGCCACCGGGGAGCTGTTTTTT
many,TRBV7-2,TRBJ2-3,-,CFTGSIPDTQYF,TGCTTCACAGGATCAATCCCAGATACGCAGTATTTT
few,TRBV7-2,TRBJ2-3,-,CASSFTPTDTQYF,TGTGCCAGCAGCTTTACCCCTACAGATACGCAGTATTTT
many,TRBV28,TRBJ2-1,-,CASSFLGNEQFF,TGTGCCAGCAGTTTTTTGGGGAATGAGCAGTTCTTC
-,TRBV5-4,TRBJ1-6,-,CASSQRILGYNSPLHF,TGTGCCAGCTCTCAACGGATCCTAGGGTATAATTCACCCCTCCACTTT
-,TRBV28,TRBJ1-4,-,CASSLVFWAANEKLFF,TGTGCCAGCAGTTTAGTTTTTTGGGCCGCTAATGAAAAACTGTTTTTT
-,TRBV5-4,TRBJ2-5,TRBD2,CASSSPGLAGGKTQYF,TGTGCCAGCAGCTCCCCGGGACTAGCGGGGGGAAAGACCCAGTACTTC
few,TRBV19,TRBJ1-2,-,CASSTDGFYGYTF,TGTGCCAGTAGTACCGACGGATTCTATGGCTACACCTTC
-,TRBV9,TRBJ2-4,-,CASSPGTQGNIQYF,TGTGCCAGCAGCCCCGGGACTCAGGGTAACATTCAGTACTTC
-,TRBV29-1,TRBJ2-1,-,CSVDRAYNEQFF,TGCAGCGTTGACAGGGCCTACAATGAGCAGTTCTTC
many,TRBV14,TRBJ2-3,-,CASSQDRSDTQYF,TGTGCCAGCAGCCAAGATCGGTCAGATACGCAGTATTTT
-,TRBV30,TRBJ1-2,-,CASIRVSYGYTF,TGTGCCTCCATCAGAGTTTCCTATGGCTACACCTTC
-,TRBV7-3,TRBJ2-1,TRBD2,CASSPVGGADEQFF,TGTGCCAGCAGCCCAGTCGGGGGGGCCGATGAGCAGTTCTTC
few,TRBV2,TRBJ2-1,TRBD2,CASSGRLAGNNEQFF,TGTGCCAGCAGTGGGAGACTAGCGGGGAACAATGAGCAGTTCTTC
-,TRBV28,TRBJ2-5,TRBD1,CASSLRGQVETQYF,TGTGCCAGCAGTTTGCGGGGACAGGTGGAGACCCAGTACTTC
-,TRBV27,TRBJ2-1,-,CASSLWVPTQYNEQFF,TGTGCCAGCAGTTTATGGGTACCGACCCAGTACAATGAGCAGTTCTTC
-,TRBV7-3,TRBJ2-2,-,CTSSLVTAGELFF,TGTACCAGCAGCTTAGTGACAGCCGGGGAGCTGTTTTTT
-,TRBV27,TRBJ1-2,TRBD1,CASSPGTAHGYTF,TGTGCCAGCAGCCCGGGGACAGCCCATGGCTACACCTTC
many,TRBV4-1,TRBJ2-7,TRBD1,CASSQDLPGQGAYFEQYF,TGCGCCAGCAGCCAAGACTTGCCGGGACAGGGGGCCTACTTCGAGCAGTACTTC
-,TRBV5-6,TRBJ2-1,-,CASTPLGDTNEQFF,TGTGCCAGCACCCCGCTCGGGGATACGAATGAGCAGTTCTTC
-,TRBV7-9,TRBJ1-4,-,CASSSTGIRATNEKLFF,TGTGCCAGCAGCTCAACAGGGATTCGGGCAACTAATGAAAAACTGTTTTTT
-,TRBV27,TRBJ1-2,TRBD1,CASSPGQGLGGYTF,TGTGCCAGCAGTCCCGGACAGGGGTTGGGTGGCTACACCTTC
-,TRBV28,TRBJ1-1,-,CASSLKARATEAFF,TGTGCCAGCAGTTTAAAGGCCAGGGCCACTGAAGCTTTCTTT
many,TRBV7-2,TRBJ2-7,-,CASSLGLDMASYEQYF,TGTGCCAGCAGCTTAGGACTAGATATGGCCTCCTACGAGCAGTACTTC
many,TRBV20-1,TRBJ2-7,-,CSADRDSEPYEQYF,TGCAGTGCCGACCGGGACTCAGAACCCTACGAGCAGTACTTC
-,TRBV7-9,TRBJ2-7,-,CASSFGGAGFLEQYF,TGTGCCAGCAGCTTCGGTGGTGCAGGCTTCCTTGAGCAGTACTTC
-,TRBV29-1,TRBJ2-5,-,CSVEILQRKGPQETQYF,TGCAGCGTTGAAATACTACAGAGGAAGGGCCCACAAGAGACCCAGTACTTC
few,TRBV7-6,TRBJ2-1,TRBD1,CASWDRVDEQFF,TGTGCCAGCTGGGACAGGGTCGATGAGCAGTTCTTC
many,TRBV28,TRBJ2-1,-,CASSLYGQQASSYNEQFF,TGTGCCAGCAGTTTGTACGGACAGCAGGCCAGCTCCTACAATGAGCAGTTCTTC
-,TRBV30,TRBJ2-7,-,CAWRGGGGAYEQYF,TGTGCCTGGAGGGGCGGCGGCGGTGCCTACGAGCAGTACTTC
many,TRBV10-3,TRBJ2-7,-,CALRPGSSYEQYF,TGTGCGCTACGGCCAGGGTCCTCCTACGAGCAGTACTTC
many,TRBV27,TRBJ2-3,TRBD2,CASSSTSGGFDTQYF,TGTGCCAGCAGTTCTACTAGCGGGGGGTTCGATACGCAGTATTTT
-,TRBV11-3,TRBJ2-1,-,CASSVSGSYNEQFF,TGTGCCAGCAGCGTGAGCGGCTCCTACAATGAGCAGTTCTTC
-,TRBV15,TRBJ2-7,-,CATSTTGTEYEQYF,TGTGCCACCAGCACTACCGGGACGGAGTACGAGCAGTACTTC
-,TRBV29-1,TRBJ2-7,TRBD1,CSVSGGGWYEQYF,TGCAGCGTCTCAGGGGGCGGTTGGTACGAGCAGTACTTC
-,TRBV29-1,TRBJ1-2,-,CSALLGAYGYTF,TGCAGCGCGCTACTCGGGGCTTACGGCTACACCTTC
many,TRBV12-3/TRBV12-4,TRBJ1-1,-,CASSLDGEAFF,TGTGCCAGCAGCCTGGACGGGGAAGCTTTCTTT
many,TRBV7-8,TRBJ2-3,TRBD2,CASSLVQIAGDTDTQYF,TGTGCCAGCAGCTTAGTTCAGATAGCGGGGGACACAGATACGCAGTATTTT
few,TRBV2,TRBJ2-7,TRBD1,CASSVGTGLPYEQYF,TGTGCCAGCAGTGTCGGGACAGGGCTCCCCTACGAGCAGTACTTC